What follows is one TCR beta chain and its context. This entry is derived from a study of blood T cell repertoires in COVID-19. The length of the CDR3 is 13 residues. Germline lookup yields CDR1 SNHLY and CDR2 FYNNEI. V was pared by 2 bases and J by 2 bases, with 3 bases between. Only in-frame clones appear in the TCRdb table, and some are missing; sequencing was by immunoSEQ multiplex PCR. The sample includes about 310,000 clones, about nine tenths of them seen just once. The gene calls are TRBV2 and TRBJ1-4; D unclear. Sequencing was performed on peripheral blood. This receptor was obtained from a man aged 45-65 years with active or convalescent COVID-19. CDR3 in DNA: TGTGCCAGCAGTGAACGGACTAATGAAAAACTGTTTTTT. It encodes CASSERTNEKLFF.